This is a list of T cell receptor beta chains from one sample in a study of blood T cell repertoires in COVID-19. Profiled with immunoSEQ multiplex PCR; TCRdb holds only in-frame clones, not every one. Of about 250,000 clones listed, around four fifths are singletons. The sequencing sample was made of peripheral blood. The receptors originated from a man aged 35-49 years with acute or convalescent COVID-19. Both conserved end residues are part of each CDR3. The order of the fields is clone size, D gene, J gene, V gene, CDR3 DNA, CDR3 protein. D genes are given only for firm matches. Rows may omit the clone size; those that give it use once, few, many or a size class.

>NA|NA|TRBJ2-2|TRBV18
TGTGCCAGCTCAGAAGACATATTATCGAACACCGGGGAGCTGTTTTTT
CASSEDILSNTGELFF
>NA|NA|TRBJ1-4|TRBV2
TGTGCCAGCAGTGCGGGGTTCACTAATGAAAAACTGTTTTTT
CASSAGFTNEKLFF
>NA|TRBD1|TRBJ1-2|TRBV6-2/TRBV6-3
TGTGCCAGCAGTTACAGCCAGGGGGGTTATGGCTACACCTTC
CASSYSQGGYGYTF
>NA|NA|TRBJ1-2|TRBV7-3
TGTGCCAGCAGCTTAGGGGCAGCCTATGGCTACACCTTC
CASSLGAAYGYTF
>NA|NA|TRBJ1-3|TRBV7-8
TGTGCCAGCAGCGCGACGGGAGTTGTTAACACCATATATTTT
CASSATGVVNTIYF
>few|TRBD1|TRBJ2-2|TRBV10-2
TGCGCCAGCAGTCCGGGACAGAGGAACACCGGGGAGCTGTTTTTT
CASSPGQRNTGELFF
>NA|TRBD1|TRBJ1-2|TRBV5-1
TGCGCCAGCAGCTCAACTGACAGGGGGCTTTATGGCTACACCTTC
CASSSTDRGLYGYTF
>NA|TRBD1|TRBJ1-1|TRBV30
TGTGCCCGGGACTTCGGGGACAGCACTGAAGCTTTCTTT
CARDFGDSTEAFF
>few|TRBD1|TRBJ2-1|TRBV29-1
TGCAGCGTTGAGAGTCGGACAGGGGCAGACAATGAGCAGTTCTTC
CSVESRTGADNEQFF
>NA|NA|TRBJ1-2|TRBV6-5
TGTGCCAGCAGGGACCCGGGACACCAGGACGGCTACACCTTC
CASRDPGHQDGYTF
>NA|TRBD1|TRBJ2-7|TRBV6-6
TGTGCCAGCAGTTACCCGGGACAGCGAGGAGACGAGCAGTACTTC
CASSYPGQRGDEQYF
>few|NA|TRBJ1-1|TRBV19
TGTGCCACCGCCCCGGGGGGGCACACTGAAGCTTTCTTT
CATAPGGHTEAFF
>once|NA|TRBJ2-7|TRBV4-1
TGCGCCAGCAGCCAAGTTGCAGGGGAACCCTACGAGCAGTACTTC
CASSQVAGEPYEQYF
>once|NA|TRBJ1-5|TRBV30
TGTGCCTGGAGTGTGAGGGGGACCCGTCCCCAGCATTTT
CAWSVRGTRPQHF
>NA|TRBD1|TRBJ1-2|TRBV10-3
TGTGCCATCAGTGAGTGGGGACAGGGTTCTTCTAACTATGGCTACACCTTC
CAISEWGQGSSNYGYTF
>NA|TRBD2|TRBJ2-1|TRBV7-6
TGTGCCAGCAGCGGCACCGGGACTAGCGGGGACAATGAGCAGTTCTTC
CASSGTGTSGDNEQFF
>NA|NA|TRBJ2-1|TRBV5-4
TGTGCCAGCAGTCAGGACAGCCTCCCCGACAATGAGCAGTTCTTC
CASSQDSLPDNEQFF
>NA|NA|TRBJ1-6|TRBV2
TGTGCCAGCAGTGTAGGACAGAAAGATTCACCCCTCCACTTT
CASSVGQKDSPLHF
>NA|NA|TRBJ2-1|TRBV4-1
TGCGCCAGCAGCCAAGAGGAAAGCGGGCTCTCCTACAATGAGCAGTTCTTC
CASSQEESGLSYNEQFF
>NA|TRBD2|TRBJ2-5|TRBV4-1
TGCGCCAGCAGCCAAGATCGGTCGAGCGGGAGGGTTTGGACCCAAGAGACCCAGTACTTC
CASSQDRSSGRVWTQETQYF
>NA|TRBD1|TRBJ1-2|TRBV3-1/TRBV3-2
TGTGCCAGCAGCCAAGGGTGGGACAGGGGGATCGGGGGCTACACCTTC
CASSQGWDRGIGGYTF
>few|NA|TRBJ1-4|TRBV30
TGTGCCTGGACTCCCCCGCCAGGAAAGGAAAAACTGTTTTTT
CAWTPPPGKEKLFF
>NA|TRBD2|TRBJ2-7|TRBV10-1
TGCGCCAGCAGTGACCCCCCGGGGGGCGAGCAGTACTTC
CASSDPPGGEQYF
>NA|TRBD1|TRBJ2-4|TRBV3-1/TRBV3-2
TGTGCCAGCAGCCAAGATTCGGGTGGGACAGGTGTGGGTAAAAGCTTC
CASSQDSGGTGVGKSF
>once|TRBD1|TRBJ2-7|TRBV10-2
TGCGCCAGCAGAGAGGACAGGTTGTACCACGAGCAGTACTTC
CASREDRLYHEQYF
>NA|TRBD1|TRBJ1-2|TRBV19
TGTGCCAGTAGTAAAGGACAGGGGGCTGACGGTGGCTACACCTTC
CASSKGQGADGGYTF